One and the same sample provided the 20 T cell receptor beta chains below, sequenced in a study of blood T cell repertoires in COVID-19. The assay was immunoSEQ multiplex PCR, and TCRdb's table has in-frame clones only and misses some. The sample holds about 150,000 clones, approximately 83% seen once. Sequenced: peripheral blood. These receptors all stem from a man between 65 and 85 years old with acute or convalescent COVID-19.

This clone has just one count. At one end, the junction sequence differs from germline, possibly due to a read error. V is TRBV7-7 and J is TRBJ2-5; TRBD2 matches at 11 bases. Germline CDR1 is SSHAT and CDR2 is FNYEAQ (reference sequence). This CDR3 has 16 amino acids. The CDR3 spells CASSLEGASGRETQYF. CDR3 in DNA: TGTGCTAGCAGCTTAGAAGGGGCTAGCGGGAGGGAGACCCAGTACTTC.

The chain recombines TRBV24-1 with TRBJ2-7, with 9 bases lining up with TRBD2. The trim removed 5 bases at V and 1 base at J, leaving 2 bases unmatched. CDR3 length equals 14 residues. Per the germline V gene, CDR1 is KGHDR and CDR2 is SFDVKD. CDR3 coding DNA: TGTGCCACCAGTGCTAGCGGGACATCCTACGAGCAGTACTTC. Translated, it gives CATSASGTSYEQYF.

This rearrangement joins TRBV7-8 to TRBJ2-7, with TRBD2 identical over 13 bases. Germline CDR1 reads SGHVS; CDR2 reads FQNEAQ. Trimming at V came to 5 bases and at J to 0 bases, leaving 10 bases not matched to a gene. The CDR3 runs 18 residues. The CDR3 reads CASSRTSGSFLSSYEQYF. CDR3 nucleotide sequence: TGTGCCAGCAGCCGGACTAGCGGGAGCTTCCTAAGCTCCTACGAGCAGTACTTC.

Only a few counts were recorded for this clone. The chain uses TRBV7-9 and TRBJ2-2; a possible D gene is TRBD1 (6 bases). Germline V lookup: CDR1 SEHNR, CDR2 FQNEAQ (reference sequence). Trimming took off 4 bases at V and 3 bases at J, with 12 bases between the two ends. The CDR3 has 15 amino acids. The CDR3 sequence: CASSSPAGDTGELFF. CDR3 DNA sequence: TGTGCCAGCAGCTCACCTGCAGGGGACACCGGGGAGCTGTTTTTT.

This sequence joins TRBV7-9 and TRBJ1-1, with no clear D. V gave up 0 bases and J gave up 2 bases, with 10 bases separating them. CDR1 is SEHNR, CDR2 FQNEAQ, per germline (reference sequence). This CDR3 spans 15 amino acids. CDR3: CASSLAGVINTEAFF. In DNA form, the CDR3 reads TGTGCCAGCAGCTTAGCAGGAGTTATCAACACTGAAGCTTTCTTT.

A single count supports this clone. The chain couples TRBV19 to TRBJ1-3, with 7 bases identical to TRBD1. The CDR3 is 14 amino acids. Per the germline V gene, CDR1 is LNHDA and CDR2 is SQIVND (reference sequence). Trimming at V came to 9 bases and at J to 4 bases, leaving 9 bases not matched to a gene. CDR3 coding DNA: TGTGCCAGCAGCGGACAGGAGCGAGGAAACACCATATATTTT. This translates into CASSGQERGNTIYF. The variable domain in full, completed from reference TRBV19 and TRBJ1-3, reads DGGITQSPKYLFRKEGQNVTLSCEQNLNHDAMYWYRQDPGQGLRLIYYSQIVNDFQKGDIAEGYSVSREKKESFPLTVTSAQKNPTAFYLCASSGQERGNTIYFGEGSWLTVV.

J is TRBJ2-1 and V is TRBV5-1, with 10 bases fitting TRBD2. Trimming cost V 5 bases and J 0 bases; bases outside gene matches: 5. CDR3 length equals 16 residues. The V gene's germline CDR1 is SGHRS and CDR2 YFSETQ. The DNA of the CDR3 is TGCGCCAGCAGTCTACTAGCGGGGAGCTCCTACAATGAGCAGTTCTTC. Translation gives CASSLLAGSSYNEQFF.

The chain joins TRBV28 to TRBJ2-5; tentatively, D is TRBD1 (5 bases). CDR1 MDHEN and CDR2 SYDVKM come from the germline V gene. V was trimmed by 6 bases and J by 1 base, leaving 12 bases between them. There are 14 residues in the CDR3. The CDR3 reads CASSLPQGQETQYF. For the CDR3, the DNA is TGTGCCAGCAGCCTGCCCCAGGGCCAAGAGACCCAGTACTTC. Together with reference TRBV28 and TRBJ2-5, the CDR3 gives the full variable domain: DVKVTQSSRYLVKRTGEKVFLECVQDMDHENMFWYRQDPGLGLRLIYFSYDVKMKEKGDIPEGYSVSREKKERFSLILESASTNQTSMYLCASSLPQGQETQYFGPGTRLLVL.

This clone is a singleton in its sample. The chain carries TRBV3-1 (or the pseudogene TRBV3-2) and TRBJ2-7, with 10 nucleotides matching TRBD2. Germline values: CDR1 LGHDT, CDR2 YNNKEL (reference sequence). The CDR3 extends over 15 amino acids. Trimming at V came to 2 bases and at J to 4 bases, leaving 5 bases not matched to a gene. CDR3 bases: TGTGCCAGCAGCCAATTAGCGGGAGGCCCATACGAGCAGTACTTC. Encoded protein: CASSQLAGGPYEQYF.

The chain carries TRBV10-3 and TRBJ2-3, with D perhaps TRBD1 (6 bases). V was cut by 10 bases and J by 0 bases, with 11 bases left in between. CDR1 is ENHRY, CDR2 SYGVKD, per germline. The CDR3 totals 13 residues. CDR3 bases: TGTGCCACCAGGGGCGCTAGCACAGATACGCAGTATTTT. Protein sequence: CATRGASTDTQYF.

Worth noting for this clone: One end of the junction does not line up with germline, which may come from a read error. The chain is built from TRBV7-7 and TRBJ2-3; 7 bases are a match to TRBD1. From germline, CDR1 is SSHAT and CDR2 FNYEAQ (reference sequence). The CDR3 is 13 amino acids. CDR3 in DNA: TGTGCTAGCAGCCTACAGGGGCAAGATACGCAGTATTTT. This gives the protein CASSLQGQDTQYF.

This chain links TRBV6-5 with TRBJ2-5; no clear D. The CDR3 has 14 amino acids. V gave up 4 bases and J gave up 5 bases, with 14 bases separating them. Germline CDR1 and CDR2: MNHEY and SVGAGI. The CDR3 sequence: CASSSKLESETQYF. The CDR3 DNA follows: TGTGCCAGCAGTTCAAAGCTAGAGTCGGAGACCCAGTACTTC.

This clone came up once. J is TRBJ2-7 and V is TRBV5-1; D may be TRBD2 (6 bases). Trimming took off 2 bases at V and 1 base at J, with 10 bases between the two ends. Germline CDR1 and CDR2: SGHRS and YFSETQ. The CDR3 length is 14 residues. CDR3 in DNA: TGCGCCAGCAGCTTCCGGCGGGGATCCTACGAGCAGTACTTC. It yields the protein CASSFRRGSYEQYF.

This chain's CDR3 is CASSQDRPLEGDTQYF. DNA for the CDR3: TGTGCCAGCAGCCAAGATCGACCCTTGGAGGGAGATACGCAGTATTTT. The chain is built from TRBV3-1 (or the pseudogene TRBV3-2) and TRBJ2-3; perhaps TRBD2 as D (6 bases). CDR1 is LGHDT, CDR2 YNNKEL, per germline (reference sequence). V was clipped by 0 bases and J by 5 bases, with 15 bases between them. There are 16 residues in the CDR3.

This rearrangement joins TRBV12-3 or TRBV12-4 to TRBJ1-2; the D is unclear. V was cut by 3 bases and J by 6 bases, with 11 bases left in between. This CDR3 is built from 13 residues. The CDR3: CASSFRQQNGYTF. The CDR3, as DNA: TGTGCCAGCAGTTTTCGCCAACAGAATGGCTACACCTTC.

A few counts support this clone. The chain carries TRBV11-3 and TRBJ1-1, with TRBD1 identical over 7 bases. This CDR3 contains 16 residues. J lost 2 bases, V lost 5 bases, and 11 bases had no gene match. The germline V gene encodes CDR1 SGHNT and CDR2 YENEEA. CDR3 region: CASSKSTGTANTEAFF. CDR3 sequence (DNA): TGTGCCAGCAGCAAATCAACCGGGACAGCCAACACTGAAGCTTTCTTT.

The gene calls are TRBV7-2 and TRBJ2-3; 7 nucleotides match TRBD1. V gave up 3 bases and J gave up 0 bases; unmatched junction bases: 3. The CDR3 contains 15 residues. CDR1 and CDR2 (germline): SGHTA, FQGNSA. CDR3 sequence: CASSLGTASTDTQYF. The CDR3 coding sequence is TGTGCCAGCAGCTTGGGGACAGCCAGCACAGATACGCAGTATTTT.

The chain couples TRBV24-1 to TRBJ2-7, with D unclear. The germline gives CDR1 KGHDR, CDR2 SFDVKD. The germline V and J ends were trimmed by 4 bases and 2 bases, with 11 bases remaining between them. The CDR3 consists of 14 residues. Here the CDR3 DNA reads TGTGCCACCAGTGAGGCCGGGTCGACCTACGAGCAGTACTTC. Translation: CATSEAGSTYEQYF.

Worth noting for this clone: The junction does not match germline at one end; this may be a read error. The chain joins TRBV7-8 to TRBJ2-1, with D possibly being TRBD1 (6 bases). The CDR3 covers 17 residues. Germline V gene data show CDR1 as SGHVS and CDR2 as FQNEAQ. Written as DNA, the CDR3 is TGTGCCAGCAGCCTATTGCGGAACATCCACCCACGGTGGACAGCGCTCTTC. Amino acid sequence: CASSLLRNIHPRWTALF.

The chain recombines TRBV5-4 with TRBJ2-1; TRBD1 agrees at 9 bases. The CDR3 runs 15 residues. CDR1 SGHNT and CDR2 YYREEE come from the germline V gene (reference sequence). Trimming cost V 5 bases and J 5 bases; bases outside gene matches: 8. DNA for the CDR3: TGTGCCAGCAGACCGGGACAGGGTGTCGACAATGAGCAGTTCTTC. Translated: CASRPGQGVDNEQFF.